This TCR beta chain is drawn from a study of blood T cell repertoires in COVID-19. The trim removed 7 bases at V and 4 bases at J, leaving 5 bases unmatched. CDR1 is LNHDA, CDR2 SQIVND, per germline (reference sequence). The CDR3 consists of 13 residues. Data came from immunoSEQ multiplex PCR; TCRdb stores just in-frame clones and leaves some out. This sample has 100,000 or so clones, with less than 90% found just once. This sequence was found in a man in his fifties or sixties with acute or convalescent COVID-19. The sequenced sample consisted of peripheral blood. The chain links TRBV19 to TRBJ1-2; 8 bases align to TRBD1. CDR3: CASIGQGFYGYTF. CDR3 nucleotide sequence: TGTGCCAGTATCGGACAGGGATTCTATGGCTACACCTTC.